This T cell receptor beta chain was captured by sequencing in a study of cytomegalovirus exposure and HLA in healthy donors. The CDR3 consists of 11 residues. Between the trimmed V and J ends, which lost 5 bases and 1 base, there was a span of 2 bases. CDR1 SGHTA and CDR2 FQGNSA come from the germline V gene. The primer mix had 60 Vbeta and 13 Jbeta primers. Some clones are missing from TCRdb's copy, which holds only in-frame ones; the method was immunoSEQ multiplex PCR. There are fewer than 250,000 clones in the sample; about four fifths occur only once, and roughly 10% lies in the top ten. Donors counted as nominally healthy when sampled, yet unrecorded immune exposures were likely.

Specimen: PBMCs. This clonotype originated in a woman aged 45 to 65 in good health and CMV-seropositive. The chain uses TRBV7-2 and TRBJ1-2; D remains ambiguous. The DNA for the CDR3 is TGTGCCAGCAGCCTTAACTATGGCTACACCTTC. The encoded protein is CASSLNYGYTF.